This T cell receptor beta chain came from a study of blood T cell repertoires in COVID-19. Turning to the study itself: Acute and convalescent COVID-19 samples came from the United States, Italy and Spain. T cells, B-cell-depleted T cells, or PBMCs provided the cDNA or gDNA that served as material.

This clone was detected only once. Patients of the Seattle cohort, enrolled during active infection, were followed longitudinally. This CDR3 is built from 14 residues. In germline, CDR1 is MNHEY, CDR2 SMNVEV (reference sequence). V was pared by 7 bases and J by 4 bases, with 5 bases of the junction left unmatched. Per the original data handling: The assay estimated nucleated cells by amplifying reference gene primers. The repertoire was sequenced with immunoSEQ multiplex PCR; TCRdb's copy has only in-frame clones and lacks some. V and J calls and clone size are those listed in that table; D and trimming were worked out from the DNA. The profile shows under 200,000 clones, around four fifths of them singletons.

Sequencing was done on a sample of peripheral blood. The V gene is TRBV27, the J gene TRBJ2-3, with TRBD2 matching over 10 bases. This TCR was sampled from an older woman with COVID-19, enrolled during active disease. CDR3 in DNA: TGTGCCAGCAACGGACTAGCGGCCTCAGATACGCAGTATTTT. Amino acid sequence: CASNGLAASDTQYF.